This TCR beta chain appears in the sequencing data of a study of blood T cell repertoires in COVID-19. Sequencing was performed with immunoSEQ multiplex PCR; in TCRdb, only in-frame clones are kept and a portion is missing. The sample consists of some 220,000 clones, 85% of them appearing once. Sequenced sample: peripheral blood. This TCR was recovered from a woman in her sixties or seventies with COVID-19, enrolled during active disease.

The CDR3 reads CASSRDRDEQYF. Here the CDR3 DNA reads TGTGCCAGCAGCCGGGACAGGGACGAGCAGTACTTC. The chain recombines TRBV12-3 or TRBV12-4 with TRBJ2-7, with 9 bases identical to TRBD1. This CDR3 has 12 amino acids. Trimming removed 6 bases from V and 5 bases from J; junction bases left unmatched: 2.